This entry describes one TCR beta chain. This sample was taken from a study of blood T cell repertoires in COVID-19. Across the whole study: There were acute and convalescent COVID-19 samples, and they came from the United States, Italy and Spain. T cells, B-cell-depleted T cells, or PBMCs provided the cDNA or gDNA that served as material.

Methods used by the authors: Nucleated cell counts were estimated from reference gene primer amplification. TCRdb's copy holds only in-frame clones and misses some; the assay was immunoSEQ multiplex PCR. The V and J calls and the clone size are those of that table, but D and trimming were determined from the DNA. Seen here are 130,000 to 150,000 clones, just under 85% observed once, and the top ten hold 3% to 3.5%. This CDR3 contains 15 residues. V lost 6 bases, J lost 2 bases, and 7 bases stayed unmatched. From germline, CDR1 is MNHEY and CDR2 SMNVEV (reference sequence). The clonotype originates from an elderly woman with acute or convalescent COVID-19. V gene TRBV27 combines with J gene TRBJ2-7, with 10 positions matching TRBD2. The sample taken for sequencing was peripheral blood. The CDR3 bases are TGTGCCAGCAGCCGAGGACTAGCGGCTACCTACGAGCAGTACTTC. Protein: CASSRGLAATYEQYF.